The 17 T cell receptor beta chains below were found in one sample sequenced in a study of shared clonotypes between healthy human individuals. Here immunoSEQ multiplex PCR was the method, and the copy in TCRdb shows in-frame clones only, minus some. The sample yields 2 million to 2.5 million clones, more than 85% seen once. What was sequenced was naive CD4+ T cells from PBMCs. Regarding subset: CD45RA+ positively selected. These receptors originate from a man between 18 and 35 years old in good health. Some clones in this sample may be carry-over from other donors' samples.

The V and J genes are TRBV6-6 and TRBJ2-2; D possibly corresponds to TRBD2 (6 bases). V was cut by 7 bases and J by 10 bases, with 19 bases left in between. Germline loops: CDR1 MNHNY, CDR2 SVGAGI (reference sequence). The CDR3 loop spans 14 amino acids. CDR3 residues: CASTTGRSHEELFF. The CDR3, as DNA: TGTGCCAGCACGACCGGGAGAAGCCATGAGGAGCTGTTTTTT.

This clone appeared once. The V call is TRBV14, the J call TRBJ2-7; possibly TRBD2 for D (7 bases). The CDR3 is 15 residues long. CDR1 is SGHDN, CDR2 FVKESK, per germline. Trimming shortened V by 4 bases and J by 6 bases, and 19 bases separated the two germline ends. CDR3 bases: TGTGCCAGCAGCCGTAGCTTAAGCGGGACATCCGAGCAGTACTTC. This sequence encodes CASSRSLSGTSEQYF.

This CDR3 reads CASSLVGQGKNIQYF. The CDR3 DNA reads TGTGCCAGCAGCTTAGTGGGGCAGGGGAAAAACATTCAGTACTTC. The chain employs TRBV7-9 and TRBJ2-4, with D possibly being TRBD1 (6 bases). There are 15 residues in the CDR3. Deletions cut 1 base from V and 4 bases from J, with 11 bases between. Per the germline V gene, CDR1 is SEHNR and CDR2 is FQNEAQ (reference sequence). The full variable domain, with the rest looked up from reference TRBV7-9 and TRBJ2-4, is DTGVSQNPRHKITKRGQNVTFRCDPISEHNRLYWYRQTLGQGPEFLTYFQNEAQLEKSRLLSDRFSAERPKGSFSTLEIQRTEQGDSAMYLCASSLVGQGKNIQYFGAGTRLSVL.

The chain is built from TRBV7-9 and TRBJ2-3; no reliable D call. The V gene lost 10 bases and the J gene lost 4 bases, with 15 bases spanning the gap. CDR1 SEHNR and CDR2 FQNEAQ come from the germline V gene (reference sequence). This CDR3 has 13 amino acids. The CDR3 reads CATTWVEPDTQYF. The DNA of the CDR3 is TGTGCCACCACGTGGGTTGAGCCAGATACGCAGTATTTT.

The chain uses TRBV18 and TRBJ2-2; 8 nucleotides agree with TRBD1. This CDR3 has 15 residues. V lost 2 bases to trimming and J lost 6 bases; unmatched junction nucleotides: 5. Germline CDR1 and CDR2: KGHSH and LQKENI. CDR3 loop: CASSPGQGLPGELFF. The CDR3 DNA follows: TGTGCCAGCTCACCAGGACAGGGATTGCCCGGGGAGCTGTTTTTT.

This chain joins TRBV9 and TRBJ2-1, with 9 bases lining up with TRBD2. The CDR3 covers 17 residues. With V trimmed by 0 bases and J by 3 bases, 7 bases remained unmatched. The germline CDR1 and CDR2 sequences are SGDLS and YYNGEE. The CDR3, as DNA: TGTGCCAGCAGCGTAGGGGCGGGAGGGCCTGGCTACAATGAGCAGTTCTTC. Protein product: CASSVGAGGPGYNEQFF.

V and J are TRBV6-5 and TRBJ2-2, with D perhaps matching TRBD2 (6 bases). The V and J ends lost 6 bases and 6 bases respectively, with 17 bases between them. Germline loops: CDR1 MNHEY, CDR2 SVGAGI. The CDR3 extends over 15 amino acids. The CDR3 loop is CASSRGETRAGELFF. The CDR3 coding sequence is TGTGCCAGCAGCCGAGGGGAGACTAGAGCCGGGGAGCTGTTTTTT.

The J gene is TRBJ2-3, the V gene TRBV6-1; D possibly corresponds to TRBD2 (6 bases). Germline V gene data show CDR1 as MNHNS and CDR2 as SASEGT. Trimming cost V 4 bases and J 1 base, with 15 bases left between them. This CDR3 has 16 amino acids. The CDR3 loop reads CASSGASGQRTDTQYF. The CDR3 region has the DNA TGTGCCAGCAGTGGGGCCAGCGGGCAACGCACAGATACGCAGTATTTT.

The V and J genes are TRBV10-3 and TRBJ2-1; D is uncertain. CDR1 ENHRY and CDR2 SYGVKD come from the germline V gene. Trimming pared 10 bases from V and 6 bases from J, leaving 16 bases between. This CDR3 region has 13 residues. The CDR3 is CATVDLRSNEQFF. The CDR3 DNA reads as TGTGCCACGGTTGACCTTAGGTCCAATGAGCAGTTCTTC.

The gene calls are TRBV2 and TRBJ2-7; D gene unclear. Trimming pared 4 bases from V and 3 bases from J, leaving 7 bases between. Germline values: CDR1 SNHLY, CDR2 FYNNEI. The CDR3 has 12 residues. CDR3 sequence (DNA): TGTGCCAGCAGTGTCTACGACTACGAGCAGTACTTC. It yields the protein CASSVYDYEQYF.

This clone was seen only once. The gene calls are TRBV4-1 and TRBJ1-1; a weak D match, TRBD1 (5 bases). This CDR3 has 15 residues. CDR1 and CDR2 from the germline V gene are MGHRA and YSYEKL. Trimming stripped 0 bases from V and 4 bases from J, with 12 bases between. DNA of the CDR3: TGCGCCAGCAGCCAAGAAGTGGGGCGCGGCACTGAAGCTTTCTTT. Translating it yields CASSQEVGRGTEAFF.

The chain recombines TRBV5-1 with TRBJ2-1; D ambiguous. CDR3 length equals 16 residues. Germline V lookup: CDR1 SGHRS, CDR2 YFSETQ. Between the trimmed V and J ends, which lost 6 bases and 1 base, there was a span of 17 bases. In DNA, the CDR3 is TGCGCCAGCACCCCTCGTGGCGGTGAGTCCTACAATGAGCAGTTCTTC. The encoded protein is CASTPRGGESYNEQFF.

The chain uses TRBV7-2 and TRBJ2-7; D is uncertain. Germline assignment: CDR1 SGHTA and CDR2 FQGNSA. The CDR3 spans 14 residues. Trimming removed 1 base at V and 9 bases at J, with 16 bases between. CDR3 DNA sequence: TGTGCCAGCAGCTTAGGCCTCGACGTCGGCGGGCAGTACTTC. Translating it yields CASSLGLDVGGQYF.

The chain couples TRBV30 to TRBJ1-5; D not resolved. The CDR3 has 15 amino acids. Between the trimmed V and J ends, which lost 4 bases and 6 bases, there was a span of 19 bases. Germline CDR1 is GTSNPN and CDR2 is SVGIG (reference sequence). The CDR3 DNA reads TGTGCCTGGACCTCCCGAGGAGGGATGGGTCAGCCCCAGCATTTT. It codes for CAWTSRGGMGQPQHF.

V and J are TRBV19 and TRBJ2-2; D uncertain. Between the trimmed V and J ends, which lost 5 bases and 8 bases, there was a span of 9 bases. The germline gives CDR1 LNHDA, CDR2 SQIVND (reference sequence). The CDR3 extends over 12 amino acids. DNA of the CDR3: TGTGCCAGTAGTTGGACGAGGGGGGAGCTGTTTTTT. Protein product: CASSWTRGELFF. Filled out from reference TRBV19 and TRBJ2-2, the complete variable domain reads DGGITQSPKYLFRKEGQNVTLSCEQNLNHDAMYWYRQDPGQGLRLIYYSQIVNDFQKGDIAEGYSVSREKKESFPLTVTSAQKNPTAFYLCASSWTRGELFFGEGSRLTVL.

The chain employs TRBV6-5 and TRBJ1-3, with TRBD1 as a possible D gene (5 bases). This CDR3 comprises 15 residues. Per germline, CDR1 MNHEY and CDR2 SVGAGI. V was shortened by 3 bases and J by 4 bases, with 13 bases between the two germline ends. The CDR3 sequence is CASSYSGAFGNTIYF. The CDR3, as DNA: TGTGCCAGCAGTTATAGTGGGGCTTTCGGAAACACCATATATTTT.

This clone was seen a single time. This chain connects TRBV18 to TRBJ1-2; D perhaps matches TRBD1 (5 bases). The CDR3 is 14 residues long. In germline, CDR1 is KGHSH, CDR2 LQKENI. Trimming cost V 2 bases and J 8 bases, with 15 bases left between them. The CDR3 DNA sequence: TGTGCCAGCTCACCAGAAAGGGACGCTATGGGCTACACCTTC. It codes for CASSPERDAMGYTF.